One sample yielded the 7 T cell receptor beta chains listed below, sequenced in a study of OX40 agonist ivuxolimab in advanced cancers. The table came from immunoSEQ multiplex PCR; TCRdb's copy has only in-frame clones and leaves some out. The sample has about 71,000 clones; roughly three quarters are singletons. Sequencing used CD4+ or CD8+ T cells sorted from blood, obtained in a trial of the OX40 agonist ivuxolimab. The origin of the receptors is an adult with an advanced solid tumor such as melanoma, head and neck, liver or kidney cancer.

The chain couples TRBV11-2 to TRBJ2-6, with D unclear. Between the trimmed V and J ends, which lost 1 base and 0 bases, there was a span of 7 bases. The germline V gene encodes CDR1 SGHAT and CDR2 FQNNGV. The CDR3 is made up of 16 amino acids. Here the CDR3 reads CASSLVRDSGANVLTF. CDR3 bases: TGTGCCAGCAGCTTAGTAAGGGACTCTGGGGCCAACGTCCTGACTTTC.

This sequence joins TRBV5-8 and TRBJ1-4; D is unresolved. Trimming shortened V by 4 bases and J by 5 bases, and 21 bases separated the two germline ends. The CDR3 extends over 17 amino acids. Germline loops: CDR1 SGHTS, CDR2 YDEGEE. In nucleotides, the CDR3 is TGTGCCAGCAGCCCCCATGCTCTAGGACGGGTCAATGAAAAACTGTTTTTT. It codes for CASSPHALGRVNEKLFF.

The gene calls are TRBV5-1 and TRBJ1-6; TRBD1 matches at 10 bases. J was trimmed by 7 bases and V by 7 bases; bases with no gene match: 5. The germline gives CDR1 SGHRS, CDR2 YFSETQ. The CDR3 consists of 14 residues. Written as DNA, the CDR3 is TGCGCCAGCCGAAGGGACAGGGGCAATTCACCCCTCCACTTT. This codes for CASRRDRGNSPLHF.

In its sample, this clone was seen many times. CDR3 amino acids: CASSYPQQVLLHF. Written as DNA, the CDR3 is TGTGCCAGCAGTTATCCCCAGCAAGTTCTCCTCCACTTT. The genes are TRBV28 and TRBJ1-6; D ambiguous. CDR1 and CDR2 from the germline V gene are MDHEN and SYDVKM. Trimming cost V 4 bases and J 15 bases, with 16 bases left between them. The CDR3 is made up of 13 amino acids. Full variable domain (missing parts from reference TRBV28 and TRBJ1-6): DVKVTQSSRYLVKRTGEKVFLECVQDMDHENMFWYRQDPGLGLRLIYFSYDVKMKEKGDIPEGYSVSREKKERFSLILESASTNQTSMYLCASSYPQQVLLHFGNGTRLTVT.

This clone has a handful of counts. The chain employs TRBV19 and TRBJ2-7; tentatively, D is TRBD1 or TRBD2 (5 bases each). Trimming shortened V by 5 bases and J by 6 bases, and 14 bases separated the two germline ends. This CDR3 region has 13 residues. Germline V gives CDR1 LNHDA, CDR2 SQIVND (reference sequence). The CDR3, as DNA: TGTGCCAGTAGTTATCAGGGAGTCGGCGAGCAGTACTTC. This translates into CASSYQGVGEQYF.

V gene TRBV7-9 combines with J gene TRBJ2-7; D is perhaps TRBD1 (5 bases). Trimming took 1 base from V and 4 from J, leaving 11 bases between them. Germline values: CDR1 SEHNR, CDR2 FQNEAQ (reference sequence). The CDR3 is 14 residues long. The CDR3 DNA reads as TGTGCCAGCAGCTTAGATAGGAAGGGGTACGAGCAGTACTTC. Translated: CASSLDRKGYEQYF.

The rearrangement joins TRBV18 to TRBJ2-7; D uncertain. V gave up 0 bases and J gave up 1 base, with 7 bases separating them. Per the germline V gene, CDR1 is KGHSH and CDR2 is LQKENI. CDR3 length equals 14 residues. For the CDR3, the DNA is TGTGCCAGCTCACCACCGTCAAATTCCTACGAGCAGTACTTC. Translation gives CASSPPSNSYEQYF.